This TCR beta chain appears in the sequencing data of a study of glioma-infiltrating T cells after dendritic cell vaccination. Study-wide background: Glioblastoma patients came from Phase I and II dendritic cell vaccination trials. Autologous tumor lysate was loaded overnight onto monocyte-derived dendritic cells grown approximately 7 days with IL-4 and GM-CSF.

Study outcomes and limitations: Longer survival after dendritic cell vaccination followed higher pretreatment TIL content.

With V trimmed by 4 bases and J by 4 bases, 7 bases remained unmatched. Germline V lookup: CDR1 MNHEY, CDR2 SVGAGI. The CDR3 is 15 residues long. Amplification used 60 V beta primers and 13 J beta primers. Libraries were prepared by immunoSEQ multiplex PCR; TCRdb keeps only in-frame clonotypes and omits some of them. This table has 100,000 or so clones, around 86% appearing once. As to this clone: Its matching antigen is unknown.

The chain carries TRBV6-5 and TRBJ1-3, with 7 bases aligning to TRBD1. The origin of this receptor is a human donor with glioblastoma. The specimen was blood, collected before dendritic cell vaccination. The CDR3 DNA follows: TGTGCCAGCAGTTCCGGGACAGACTACGGAAACACCATATATTTT. The encoded protein is CASSSGTDYGNTIYF.